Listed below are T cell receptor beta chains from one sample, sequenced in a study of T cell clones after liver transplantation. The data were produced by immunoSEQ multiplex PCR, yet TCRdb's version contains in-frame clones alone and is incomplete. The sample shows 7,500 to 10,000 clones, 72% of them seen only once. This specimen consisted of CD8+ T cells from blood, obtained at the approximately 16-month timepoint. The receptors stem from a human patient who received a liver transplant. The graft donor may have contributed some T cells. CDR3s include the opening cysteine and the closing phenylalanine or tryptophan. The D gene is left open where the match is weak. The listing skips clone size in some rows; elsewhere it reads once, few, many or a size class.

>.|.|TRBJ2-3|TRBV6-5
CASSYSDPRDTQYF
TGTGCCAGCAGTTACTCGGACCCACGAGATACGCAGTATTTT
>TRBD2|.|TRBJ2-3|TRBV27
CASSAQLAGGPDTQYF
TGTGCCAGCAGTGCCCAACTAGCGGGGGGCCCAGATACGCAGTATTTT
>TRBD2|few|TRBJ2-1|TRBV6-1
CASSEAAGGSYNEQFF
TGTGCCAGCAGTGAAGCAGCGGGGGGCTCCTACAATGAGCAGTTCTTC
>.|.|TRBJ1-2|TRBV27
CASSLGQTYGYTF
TGTGCCAGCAGTTTAGGTCAGACCTATGGCTACACCTTC
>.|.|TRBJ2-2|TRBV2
CASSEYQVAGELFF
TGTGCCAGCAGCGAGTACCAGGTGGCCGGGGAGCTGTTTTTT
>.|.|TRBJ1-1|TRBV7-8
CASSLSPDGGTEAFF
TGTGCCAGCAGCTTATCCCCGGATGGGGGGACTGAAGCTTTCTTT
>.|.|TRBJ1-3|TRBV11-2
CASSFGAGTIYF
TGTGCCAGCAGCTTCGGGGCTGGTACCATATATTTT
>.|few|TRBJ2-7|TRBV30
CAWSSHGGYEQYF
TGTGCCTGGAGCTCCCACGGGGGCTACGAGCAGTACTTC
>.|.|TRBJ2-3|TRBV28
CASSLRADTQYF
TGTGCCAGCAGCCTAAGAGCAGATACGCAGTATTTT
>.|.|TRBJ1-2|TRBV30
CAWSSQGLRGYTF
TGTGCCTGGAGTTCCCAGGGGCTCCGCGGCTACACCTTC
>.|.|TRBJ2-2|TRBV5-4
CASSLFALGGTGELFF
TGTGCCAGCAGCTTGTTCGCTTTAGGGGGTACCGGGGAGCTGTTTTTT
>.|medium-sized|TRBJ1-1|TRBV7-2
CASSLAAGGGSEAFF
TGTGCCAGCAGCTTAGCGGCGGGGGGCGGATCTGAAGCTTTCTTT
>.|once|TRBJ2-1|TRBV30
CAWSAFLGNEQFF
TGTGCCTGGAGCGCTTTTTTAGGGAATGAGCAGTTCTTC
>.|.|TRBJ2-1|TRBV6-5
CASSYTRTNNEQFF
TGTGCCAGCAGTTACACCAGAACTAACAATGAGCAGTTCTTC
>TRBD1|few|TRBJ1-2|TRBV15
CATSRDLTGEGYTF
TGTGCCACCAGCAGAGATTTAACAGGGGAAGGCTACACCTTC
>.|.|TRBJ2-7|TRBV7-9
CASSPTVSTGTYEQYF
TGTGCCAGCAGCCCCACGGTGTCGACAGGGACTTACGAGCAGTACTTC
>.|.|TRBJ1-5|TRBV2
CASSGARGNQPQHF
TGTGCCAGCAGTGGTGCGCGGGGAAATCAGCCCCAGCATTTT
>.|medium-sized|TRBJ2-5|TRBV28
CASSLSLTGLQETQYF
TGTGCCAGCAGTTTATCTTTGACAGGTCTACAAGAGACCCAGTACTTC
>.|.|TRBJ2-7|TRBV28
CASRSESLSYEQYF
TGTGCCAGCAGATCTGAATCCCTCTCCTACGAGCAGTACTTC
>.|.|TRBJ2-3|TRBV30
CAWSKESSTDTQYF
TGTGCCTGGAGTAAGGAATCCAGCACAGATACGCAGTATTTT
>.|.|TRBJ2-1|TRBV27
CASRSESRGRGNEQFF
TGTGCCAGCAGGTCAGAAAGCAGGGGCAGAGGGAATGAGCAGTTCTTC
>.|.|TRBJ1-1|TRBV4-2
CASSQENAGNTEAFF
TGTGCCAGCAGCCAAGAAAACGCGGGGAACACTGAAGCTTTCTTT
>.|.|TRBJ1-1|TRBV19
CASSSLVFGTEAFF
TGTGCCAGTAGTAGTTTGGTTTTTGGCACTGAAGCTTTCTTT
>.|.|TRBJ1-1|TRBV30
CAWSPTGTEAFF
TGTGCCTGGAGTCCCACGGGTACTGAAGCTTTCTTT
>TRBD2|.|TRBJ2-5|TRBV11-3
CASSPRLAGGPGQETQYF
TGTGCCAGCAGCCCGCGACTAGCGGGAGGGCCGGGTCAAGAGACCCAGTACTTC
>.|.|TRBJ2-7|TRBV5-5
CASSFLTDYEQYF
TGTGCCAGCAGCTTTTTAACAGACTACGAGCAGTACTTC
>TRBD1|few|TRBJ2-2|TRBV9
CASSSPGQGETGELFF
TGTGCCAGCAGCTCTCCGGGACAGGGAGAGACCGGGGAGCTGTTTTTT
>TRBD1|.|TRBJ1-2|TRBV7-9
CASSRRDSRADYGYTF
TGTGCCAGCAGCCGGCGGGACAGCCGGGCCGACTATGGCTACACCTTC
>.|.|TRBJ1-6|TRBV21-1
CASSKWLTSTGRDNSPLHF
TGTGCCAGCAGCAAATGGCTAACCTCTACGGGACGAGATAATTCACCCCTCCACTTT
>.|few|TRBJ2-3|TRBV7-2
CASSSWDIPSPGTDTQYF
TGTGCCAGCAGCTCGTGGGACATACCATCTCCCGGCACAGATACGCAGTATTTT
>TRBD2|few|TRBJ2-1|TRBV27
CASRALAERYNEQFF
TGTGCCAGCAGGGCACTAGCGGAGCGCTACAATGAGCAGTTCTTC
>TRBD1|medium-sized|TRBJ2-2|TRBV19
CASRGDSDTGELFF
TGTGCCAGTCGAGGGGACAGTGACACCGGGGAGCTGTTTTTT
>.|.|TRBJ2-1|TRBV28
CASSLRQNEQFF
TGTGCCAGCAGTTTAAGACAGAATGAGCAGTTCTTC
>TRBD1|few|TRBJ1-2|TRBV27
CASSLTGISGGHYTF
TGTGCCAGCAGTTTGACAGGGATTTCAGGCGGCCACTACACCTTC
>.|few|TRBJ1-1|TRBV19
CASRTGNTEAFF
TGTGCCAGTAGGACAGGGAACACTGAAGCTTTCTTT
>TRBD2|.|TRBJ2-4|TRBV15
CATGTSVKNIQYF
TGTGCCACCGGGACTAGTGTCAAAAACATTCAGTACTTC
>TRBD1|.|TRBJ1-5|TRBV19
CASSIAGGRSNQPQHF
TGTGCCAGTAGTATAGCAGGGGGTAGAAGCAATCAGCCCCAGCATTTT
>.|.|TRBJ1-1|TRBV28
CASSFMGDAEAFF
TGTGCCAGCAGTTTTATGGGGGACGCTGAAGCTTTCTTT
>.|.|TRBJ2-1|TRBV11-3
CASSLGAGGAGEQFF
TGTGCCAGCAGCCTCGGAGCCGGGGGCGCGGGTGAGCAGTTCTTC
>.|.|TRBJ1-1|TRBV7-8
CASSSYGRGSSTTEAFF
TGTGCCAGCAGCTCGTATGGACGAGGGAGTTCTACCACTGAAGCTTTCTTT
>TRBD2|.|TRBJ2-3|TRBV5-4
CASSAIPGLAGHTQYF
TGTGCCAGCAGCGCTATCCCGGGACTAGCGGGACATACGCAGTATTTT
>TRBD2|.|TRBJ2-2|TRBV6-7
CASSYSTSGSTGELFF
TGTGCCAGCAGTTACTCGACTAGCGGGAGCACCGGGGAGCTGTTTTTT
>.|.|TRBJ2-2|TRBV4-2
CASSQLGRLHGELFF
TGTGCCAGCAGCCAACTAGGACGCCTCCATGGGGAGCTGTTTTTT
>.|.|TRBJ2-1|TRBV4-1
CASSQDHGEQFF
TGCGCCAGCAGCCAAGATCATGGTGAGCAGTTCTTC
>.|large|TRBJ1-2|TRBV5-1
CASSLGTPNYGYTF
TGCGCCAGCAGCTTGGGGACACCTAACTATGGCTACACCTTC